The rows below give T cell receptor beta chains drawn from one sample of a study of shared T cell receptors in the human thymus. Clones were sequenced by immunoSEQ multiplex PCR, and TCRdb holds only the in-frame ones, with some missing. The sample includes hundreds of thousands of clones, 80% to 90% of them seen just once. The sample was also linked to a second study, of human thymus T cells.

Sequenced input: thymocytes. Receptors were obtained from a girl under two years old with a congenital heart defect. Each CDR3 is given with its conserved first and last residue. The D gene is left open where the match is weak. Where a row states a size, it is once, few, many or the class of an expanded clone; other rows omit it.

size,J,D,V,DNA,CDR3
few,TRBJ2-1,TRBD1,TRBV19,TGTGCCAGCGCCGGGACAGGGATAAGCAATGAGCAGTTCTTC,CASAGTGISNEQFF
NA,TRBJ2-2,NA,TRBV30,TGTGCCTGGAGTGTACTCTTTTTCGAACAGGGCGGGGAGCTGTTTTTT,CAWSVLFFEQGGELFF
NA,TRBJ2-1,NA,TRBV6-4,TGTGCCAGCAGCCTCGGGGGAGGAGGAAACAGCTCCTACAATGAGCAGTTCTTC,CASSLGGGGNSSYNEQFF
once,TRBJ2-1,NA,TRBV4-2,TGTGCCAGCAGCCAAGTTGGGGCGCCGGGGGGCCCGAGACCCGAGGAGCAGTTCTTC,CASSQVGAPGGPRPEEQFF
NA,TRBJ1-6,NA,TRBV4-3,TGCGCCAGCAGCCCCGGACAGAATAGCTCCCCCCTCCACTTT,CASSPGQNSSPLHF
NA,TRBJ1-1,NA,TRBV12-5,TGTGCTAGTGGACGAGAGGGACTAAACACTGAAGCTTTCTTT,CASGREGLNTEAFF
NA,TRBJ2-7,TRBD1,TRBV29-1,TGCAGCGTCGGTTATGGGACAGGGAGATACGAGCAGTACTTC,CSVGYGTGRYEQYF
once,TRBJ1-4,NA,TRBV6-9,TGTGCCAGCAACGATGCCCGGGATTCAACTAATGAAAAACTGTTTTTT,CASNDARDSTNEKLFF
NA,TRBJ1-1,NA,TRBV5-6,TGTGCCAGCAGCTTGTCACGGGACACTGAAGCTTTCTTT,CASSLSRDTEAFF
NA,TRBJ2-3,TRBD1,TRBV5-1,TGCGCCAGCAGCCCGGACAGGGGGAACCAGGGCCATACGCAGTATTTT,CASSPDRGNQGHTQYF
NA,TRBJ1-5,TRBD1,TRBV7-8,TGTGCCAGCAGCTTTCCGGGACAGAGGGATCAGCCCCAGCATTTT,CASSFPGQRDQPQHF
NA,TRBJ1-3,NA,TRBV5-6,TGTGCCAGCAGCTTTACGTACCTCGCGTCAGGAAACACCATATATTTT,CASSFTYLASGNTIYF
NA,TRBJ2-7,NA,TRBV30,TGTGCGGGGGTGGGAGGATTGGCCTCAACGAAGTACGAGCAGTACTTC,CAGVGGLASTKYEQYF
NA,TRBJ1-1,TRBD1,TRBV29-1,TGCAGCGTTGACAGGGGGCGCGAGGTGAACACTGAAGCTTTCTTT,CSVDRGREVNTEAFF
once,TRBJ1-2,NA,TRBV6-6,TGTGCCAGCAGTACATGTCAGGGGAACTATGGCTACACCTTC,CASSTCQGNYGYTF
NA,TRBJ1-2,TRBD1,TRBV19,TGTGCCAGTATATCAAAAACAGGGGGCTATTATGGCTACACCTTC,CASISKTGGYYGYTF
NA,TRBJ1-2,TRBD1,TRBV15,TGTGCCACCAGCAGAGTTCGAGTCGACCGGGACAGGGCCTACCGTAACTATGGCTACACCTTC,CATSRVRVDRDRAYRNYGYTF
NA,TRBJ2-7,TRBD1,TRBV5-1,TGCGCCAGCAGCTTGGTGCAGGGGGAAGCATACGAGCAGTACTTC,CASSLVQGEAYEQYF
NA,TRBJ2-1,NA,TRBV20-1,TGCAGTGCTAGATCAGGTAATGAGCAGTTCTTC,CSARSGNEQFF
once,TRBJ2-3,NA,TRBV9,TGTGCCAGCAGCACTCCCCCTGGAGATACGCAGTATTTT,CASSTPPGDTQYF
NA,TRBJ2-7,TRBD1,TRBV5-4,TGTGCCAGCAGCGACAGGGACTACGAGCAGTACTTC,CASSDRDYEQYF
NA,TRBJ1-1,NA,TRBV13,TGTGCCAGCAGCTCGTCCACTGAAGCTTTCTTT,CASSSSTEAFF
NA,TRBJ1-1,NA,TRBV5-4,TGTGCCAGCAGCCGACAGTTAGTGAACACTGAAGCTTTCTTT,CASSRQLVNTEAFF
NA,TRBJ2-1,TRBD2,TRBV7-9,TGTGCCAGCAGATCCACCCCGGGACTAGCGGATCGTGGGTTCGATGAGCAGTTCTTC,CASRSTPGLADRGFDEQFF
NA,TRBJ1-2,NA,TRBV6-6,TGTGCCAGCAGTTACTCGAACGGGGATGGCTACACCTTC,CASSYSNGDGYTF
NA,TRBJ2-7,TRBD1,TRBV15,TGTGCCACCAGCATCCAGGGGGAAGCGGCTCCAATGTCCTACGAGCAGTACTTC,CATSIQGEAAPMSYEQYF
NA,TRBJ1-5,NA,TRBV19,TGTGCCAGTAGTAGGCTCCGACAACCCTACGGCAATCAGCCCCAGCATTTT,CASSRLRQPYGNQPQHF
NA,TRBJ1-1,TRBD1,TRBV6-6,TGTGCCAGCAGTCCGGGACAGACTGAAGCTTTCTTT,CASSPGQTEAFF
NA,TRBJ1-1,NA,TRBV27,TGTGCCAGCAGAGCTCCCTGGTGGGGGCTGGACACTGAAGCTTTCTTT,CASRAPWWGLDTEAFF